This T cell receptor beta chain was sequenced during a study of T cell repertoires in cytomegalovirus infection. Study observations and caveats: Cumulative public TCR beta family frequency identified carriers of CMV plus the relevant HLA.

This clonotype occurred a few times. Its matching antigen is unknown. CDR3 size: 14 residues. Trimming took 8 bases from V and 6 from J, leaving 17 bases between them. One entry per CDR3 protein, called by TCRdb with MiXCR from the reads. Of about 530,000 distinct CDR3 sequences in the sample, 26% were seen once. Sequencing was carried out using PBMCs. The chain carries TRBV12-3 or TRBV12-4 and TRBJ1-5; D is undetermined. This receptor was taken from a human donor in good health (CMV status not recorded). Some clones in this sample may be carry-over from other donors' samples. This chain's CDR3 is CASGPGILTQPQHF. CDR3 nucleotide sequence: TGTGCCAGCGGTCCAGGCATTCTGACTCAGCCCCAGCATTTT.